This T cell receptor beta chain was observed in a study of T cell clonality in common variable immunodeficiency. Study-wide findings and caveats: The cause of increased CVID clonality remains unclear without subpopulation sequencing. Compared with controls, CVID subjects had fewer shared TCRbeta clones. In common variable immunodeficiency, TCR beta chains reportedly carried fewer deletions and N-nucleotide insertions.

Repertoires were generated with immunoSEQ multiplex PCR, while TCRdb's copy carries only in-frame clones and drops some. Found here are some 30,000 clones, no singletons; the ten largest cover approximately 4.7%. This clone was picked up many times. Its specificity is unknown. The read ends 3 residues before the CDR3 terminus; that terminus is restored from the germline J gene. CDR1 and CDR2 (germline): KGHSH, LQKENI. The CDR3 runs 16 residues. The V gene lost 3 bases and the J gene lost 3 bases, with 16 bases spanning the gap. Sequenced input: peripheral blood mononuclear cells. This sequence originates from a person aged 18 to 75 in good health. The V call is TRBV18, the J call TRBJ2-3; weak D call: TRBD1 (6 bases). CDR3 protein: CASSPIPGVWTDTQYF. CDR3 DNA (partial): TGTGCCAGCTCACCTATTCCAGGGGTCTGGACAGATACG.